The present T cell receptor (beta chain) was sequenced within a study of spatial heterogeneity in lung cancer. Study-level information: Donation came from around 77 patients with untreated early-stage non-small cell lung cancer. Any follow-up PBMC samples that were available went on to be sequenced, and the median time to follow-up was roughly 2 years after resection.

In the library, each TCR cDNA molecule bore its own unique molecular identifier. A single record per CDR3 protein comes from TCRdb applying MiXCR to the 5' RACE reads. Of some 120,000 distinct CDR3 sequences in the sample, approximately 12% were seen once. This clonotype has a count of ten or more. CDR3 length equals 13 residues. The germline CDR1 and CDR2 sequences are SQVTM and ANQGSEA. Trimming took 6 bases from V and 2 from J, leaving 8 bases between them. Time point defined: blood at routine non-recurrence follow-up after resection. No cell sorting; template was whole RNA from tumor, lung tissue or PBMC.

This receptor was obtained from a male donor with early-stage non-small cell lung cancer. J is TRBJ1-6 and V is TRBV29-1; D not certain. The sequenced sample was PBMCs, obtained at follow-up. CDR3 bases: TGCAGCGTGATGTTCACCTATAATTCACCCCTCCACTTT. Its protein is CSVMFTYNSPLHF.